These 6 T cell receptor beta chains came from one sample sequenced in a study of blood T cell repertoires in COVID-19. The protocol was immunoSEQ multiplex PCR, while the TCRdb copy is restricted to in-frame clones and leaves out a portion. The profile shows around 150,000 clones, approximately 90% of them singletons. The sequencing sample was made of peripheral blood. These receptors came from a man in his thirties or forties with COVID-19, enrolled during active disease.

V gene TRBV7-3 combines with J gene TRBJ2-1; 12 bases map to TRBD2. Trimming cost V 1 base and J 3 bases; bases outside gene matches: 10. In germline, CDR1 is SGHTA, CDR2 FQGTGA. The CDR3 loop spans 19 amino acids. Here the CDR3 reads CASSLSPNPLAGGYNEQFF. CDR3 nucleotide sequence: TGTGCCAGCAGCTTAAGCCCTAATCCACTAGCGGGGGGCTACAATGAGCAGTTCTTC.

This chain uses TRBV27 with TRBJ2-3; 8 bases map to TRBD2. This CDR3 comprises 15 residues. V was pared by 8 bases and J by 4 bases, with 11 bases of the junction left unmatched. Germline V gene data show CDR1 as MNHEY and CDR2 as SMNVEV (reference sequence). The CDR3 spells CASLRRGGVADTQYF. The CDR3 DNA follows: TGTGCCAGCCTAAGACGGGGGGGGGTTGCAGATACGCAGTATTTT.

As to this clone: Other DNA sequences from this sample encode an identical CDR3 as well. The chain links TRBV9 to TRBJ2-7; 11 positions match TRBD1. Trimming at V came to 3 bases and at J to 4 bases, leaving 6 bases not matched to a gene. Germline-derived CDR1 and CDR2 are SGDLS and YYNGEE. This CDR3 has 15 amino acids. The CDR3 nucleotides are TGTGCCAGCAGCGCCGGGACAGGGGGTTTTTACGAGCAGTACTTC. Translated, it gives CASSAGTGGFYEQYF.

The gene calls are TRBV28 and TRBJ1-2; 7 nucleotides align to TRBD1. The CDR3 runs to 14 residues. After removal of 1 base from V and 4 bases from J, the junction contained 3 bases not matched to a gene. Germline V lookup: CDR1 MDHEN, CDR2 SYDVKM. The CDR3 region has the DNA TGTGCCAGCAGTTTATTTGGGGACAGCTATGGCTACACCTTC. Its protein product is CASSLFGDSYGYTF.

The chain employs TRBV3-1 (or the pseudogene TRBV3-2) and TRBJ1-4, with 11 bases identical to TRBD1. The CDR3 sequence is 21 residues long. Germline V lookup: CDR1 LGHDT, CDR2 YNNKEL (reference sequence). J was trimmed by 0 bases and V by 4 bases; bases with no gene match: 16. The CDR3, as DNA: TGTGCCAGCAGCCCACCCTTTGGGACAGGGGGAACCGACGCAACTAATGAAAAACTGTTTTTT. Translating it yields CASSPPFGTGGTDATNEKLFF.

V usage is TRBV19 and J usage is TRBJ1-2; the D gene is possibly TRBD1 (6 bases). CDR3 size: 13 residues. Trimming stripped 6 bases from V and 6 bases from J, with 14 bases between. Germline V lookup: CDR1 LNHDA, CDR2 SQIVND (reference sequence). In DNA, the CDR3 is TGTGCCAGTAGGGAAGGACAGACCAATGGCTACACCTTC. The encoded protein is CASREGQTNGYTF.